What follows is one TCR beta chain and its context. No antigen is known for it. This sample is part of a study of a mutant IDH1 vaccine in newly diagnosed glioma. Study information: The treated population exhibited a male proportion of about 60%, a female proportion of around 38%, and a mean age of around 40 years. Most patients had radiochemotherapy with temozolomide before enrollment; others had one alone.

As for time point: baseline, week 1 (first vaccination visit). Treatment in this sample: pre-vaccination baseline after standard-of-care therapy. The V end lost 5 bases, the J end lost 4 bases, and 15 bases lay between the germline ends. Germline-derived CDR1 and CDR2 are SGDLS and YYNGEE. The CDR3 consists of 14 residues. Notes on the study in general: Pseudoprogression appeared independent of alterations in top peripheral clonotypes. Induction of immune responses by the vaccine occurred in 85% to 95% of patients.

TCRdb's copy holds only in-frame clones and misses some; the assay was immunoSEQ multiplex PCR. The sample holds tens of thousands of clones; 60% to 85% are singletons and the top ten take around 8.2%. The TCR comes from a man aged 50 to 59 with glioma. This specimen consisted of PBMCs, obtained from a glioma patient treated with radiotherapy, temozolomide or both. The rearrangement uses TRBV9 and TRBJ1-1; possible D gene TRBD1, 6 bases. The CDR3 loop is CASSSSTGFTEAFF. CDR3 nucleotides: TGTGCCAGCAGTTCCAGTACAGGGTTCACTGAAGCTTTCTTT. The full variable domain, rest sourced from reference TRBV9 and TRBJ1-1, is DSGVTQTPKHLITATGQRVTLRCSPRSGDLSVYWYQQSLDQGLQFLIQYYNGEERAKGNILERFSAQQFPDLHSELNLSSLELGDSALYFCASSSSTGFTEAFFGQGTRLTVV.